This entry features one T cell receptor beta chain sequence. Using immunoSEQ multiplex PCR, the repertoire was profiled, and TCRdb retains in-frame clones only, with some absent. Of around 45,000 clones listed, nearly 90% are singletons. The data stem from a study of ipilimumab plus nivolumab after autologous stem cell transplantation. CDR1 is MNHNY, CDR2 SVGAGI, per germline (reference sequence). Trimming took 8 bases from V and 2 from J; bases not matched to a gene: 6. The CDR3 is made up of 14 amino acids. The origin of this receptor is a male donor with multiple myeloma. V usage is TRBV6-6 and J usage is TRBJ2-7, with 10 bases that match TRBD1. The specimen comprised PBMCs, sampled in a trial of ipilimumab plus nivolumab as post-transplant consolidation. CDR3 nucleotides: TGTGCCAGCCTAACCGGGACAGGGGCCTACGAGCAGTACTTC. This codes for CASLTGTGAYEQYF.